The TCR beta chain described here comes from a study of shared clonotypes between healthy human individuals. The CDR3 covers 16 residues. The V end was cut by 0 bases, the J end by 4 bases, with 17 bases between. In germline, CDR1 is SGDLS, CDR2 YYNGEE. Libraries were prepared by immunoSEQ multiplex PCR; TCRdb keeps only in-frame clonotypes and omits some of them. The sample has some 2,100,000 clones, roughly 91% seen once; the top ten hold more than 1.5%. Naive CD8 cells comprised CD45RO-negative, CCR7-positively selected cells, excluding terminally differentiated effector memory CD45RA+ cells. The chain is built from TRBV9 and TRBJ2-7, with D perhaps TRBD1 or TRBD2 (5 bases each). This receptor was identified in a man in his late teens or twenties in good health. Some clones in this sample may be carry-over from other donors' samples. Material: naive CD8+ T cells from PBMCs. In DNA form, the CDR3 reads TGTGCCAGCAGCGTAGGAGGTTCCGGGGCTGAATACGAGCAGTACTTC. This codes for CASSVGGSGAEYEQYF.